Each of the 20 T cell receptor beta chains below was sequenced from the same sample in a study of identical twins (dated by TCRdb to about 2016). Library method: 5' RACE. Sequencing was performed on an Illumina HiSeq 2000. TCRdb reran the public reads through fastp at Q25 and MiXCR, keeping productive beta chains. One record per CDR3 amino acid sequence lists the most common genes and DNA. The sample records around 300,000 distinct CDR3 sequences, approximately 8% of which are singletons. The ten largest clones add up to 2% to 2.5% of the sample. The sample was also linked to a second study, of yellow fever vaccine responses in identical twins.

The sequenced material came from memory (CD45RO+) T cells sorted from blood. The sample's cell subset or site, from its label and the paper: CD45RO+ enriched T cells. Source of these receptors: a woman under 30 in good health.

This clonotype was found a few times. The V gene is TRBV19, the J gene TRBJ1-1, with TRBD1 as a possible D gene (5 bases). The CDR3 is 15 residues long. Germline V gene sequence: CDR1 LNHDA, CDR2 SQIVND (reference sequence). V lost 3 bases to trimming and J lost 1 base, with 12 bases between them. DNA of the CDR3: TGTGCCAGTAGTATCTCGACAGCTAAGAACACTGAAGCTTTCTTT. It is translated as CASSISTAKNTEAFF.

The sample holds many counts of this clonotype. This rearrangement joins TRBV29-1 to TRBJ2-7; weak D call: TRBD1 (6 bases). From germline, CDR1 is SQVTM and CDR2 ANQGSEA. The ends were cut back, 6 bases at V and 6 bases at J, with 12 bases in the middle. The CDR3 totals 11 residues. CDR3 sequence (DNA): TGCAGCGTCGCCACAGGGAGCGAGCAGTACTTC. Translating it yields CSVATGSEQYF.

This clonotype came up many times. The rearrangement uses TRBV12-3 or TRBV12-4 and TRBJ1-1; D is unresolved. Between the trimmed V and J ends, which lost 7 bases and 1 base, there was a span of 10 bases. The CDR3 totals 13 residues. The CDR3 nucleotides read TGTGCCAGCACCCCGGAGTGGAACACTGAAGCTTTCTTT. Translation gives CASTPEWNTEAFF.

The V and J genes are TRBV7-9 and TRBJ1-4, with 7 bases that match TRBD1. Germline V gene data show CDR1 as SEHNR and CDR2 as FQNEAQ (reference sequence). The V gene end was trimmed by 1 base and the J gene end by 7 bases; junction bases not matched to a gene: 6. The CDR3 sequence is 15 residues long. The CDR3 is CASSLEQGIREKLFF. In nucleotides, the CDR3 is TGTGCCAGCAGCTTAGAACAGGGGATCCGTGAAAAACTGTTTTTT.

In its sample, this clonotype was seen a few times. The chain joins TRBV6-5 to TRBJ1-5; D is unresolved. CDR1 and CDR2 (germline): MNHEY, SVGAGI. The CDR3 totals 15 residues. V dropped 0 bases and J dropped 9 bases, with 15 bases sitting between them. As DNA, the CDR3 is TGTGCCAGCAGTTACTCGATATCAGGCCCAGGGCCCCAGCATTTT. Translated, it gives CASSYSISGPGPQHF.

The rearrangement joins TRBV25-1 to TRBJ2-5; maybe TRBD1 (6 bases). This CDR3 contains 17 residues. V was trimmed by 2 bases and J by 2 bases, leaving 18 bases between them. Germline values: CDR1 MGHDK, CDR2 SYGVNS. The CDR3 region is CASSEGGRGRGQETQYF. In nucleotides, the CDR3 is TGTGCCAGCAGTGAAGGGGGCAGGGGCCGGGGTCAAGAGACCCAGTACTTC.

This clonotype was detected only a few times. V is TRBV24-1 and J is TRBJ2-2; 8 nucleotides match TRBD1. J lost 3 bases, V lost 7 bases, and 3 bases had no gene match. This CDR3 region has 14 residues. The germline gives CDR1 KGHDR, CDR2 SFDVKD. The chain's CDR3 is CATRTGEDTGELFF. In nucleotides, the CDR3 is TGTGCCACCAGGACAGGGGAGGACACCGGGGAGCTGTTTTTT.

CDR3 amino acids: CASSPATDRVETQYF. In DNA, the CDR3 is TGTGCCAGCAGCCCCGCCACTGACAGGGTGGAGACCCAGTACTTC. J is TRBJ2-5 and V is TRBV7-2; 7 bases line up with TRBD1. This CDR3 contains 15 residues. Germline V gives CDR1 SGHTA, CDR2 FQGNSA. V shed 5 bases and J 5 bases; nucleotides not matched to a gene: 11.

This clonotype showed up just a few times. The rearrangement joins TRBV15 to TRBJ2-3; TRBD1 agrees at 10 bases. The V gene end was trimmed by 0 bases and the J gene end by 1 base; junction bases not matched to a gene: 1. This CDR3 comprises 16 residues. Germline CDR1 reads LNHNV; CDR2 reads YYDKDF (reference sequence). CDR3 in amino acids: CATSRDGTGGTDTQYF. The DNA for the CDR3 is TGTGCCACCAGCAGAGATGGGACAGGGGGCACAGATACGCAGTATTTT.

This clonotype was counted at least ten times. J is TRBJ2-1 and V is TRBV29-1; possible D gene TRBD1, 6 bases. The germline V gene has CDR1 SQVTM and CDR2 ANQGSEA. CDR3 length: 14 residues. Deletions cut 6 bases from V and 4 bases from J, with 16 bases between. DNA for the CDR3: TGCAGCGTCCCACGAACAGGGTCATACAATGAGCAGTTCTTC. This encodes CSVPRTGSYNEQFF.

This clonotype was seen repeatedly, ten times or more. The CDR3 reads CASSLGRGRAYGYTF. The CDR3 DNA reads as TGTGCCAGCAGCTTGGGGCGGGGGCGCGCCTATGGCTACACCTTC. This sequence joins TRBV5-6 and TRBJ1-2, with a tentative D call TRBD1 (6 bases). This CDR3 comprises 15 residues. V lost 0 bases, J lost 4 bases, and 13 bases lay in between. Germline CDR1 and CDR2: SGHDT and YYEEEE.

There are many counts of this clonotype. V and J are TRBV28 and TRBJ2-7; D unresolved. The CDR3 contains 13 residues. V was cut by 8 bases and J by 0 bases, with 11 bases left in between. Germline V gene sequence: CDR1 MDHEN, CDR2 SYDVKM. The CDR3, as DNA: TGTGCCAGCTTAGCAGAGAGCTCCTACGAGCAGTACTTC. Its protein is CASLAESSYEQYF.

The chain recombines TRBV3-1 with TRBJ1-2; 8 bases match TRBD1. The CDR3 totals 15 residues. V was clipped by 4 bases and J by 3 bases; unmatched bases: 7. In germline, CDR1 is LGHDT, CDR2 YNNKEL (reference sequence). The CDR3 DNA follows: TGTGCCAGCAGCCTTAGACAGGGGCTAGACTATGGCTACACCTTC. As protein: CASSLRQGLDYGYTF. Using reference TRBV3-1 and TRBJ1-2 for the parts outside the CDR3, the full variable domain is DTAVSQTPKYLVTQMGNDKSIKCEQNLGHDTMYWYKQDSKKFLKIMFSYNNKELIINETVPNRFSPKSPDKAHLNLHINSLELGDSAVYFCASSLRQGLDYGYTFGSGTRLTVV.

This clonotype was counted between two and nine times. The CDR3 region has the DNA TGTGCCAGCAGCTTATTCATAGCGGGGATTCTCGATGAGCAGTTCTTC. This encodes CASSLFIAGILDEQFF. The chain is built from TRBV7-9 and TRBJ2-1; 8 nucleotides line up with TRBD2. Trimming removed 2 bases from V and 8 bases from J; junction bases left unmatched: 11. The CDR3 has 16 residues. Looked up from germline, CDR1 is SEHNR and CDR2 is FQNEAQ (reference sequence).

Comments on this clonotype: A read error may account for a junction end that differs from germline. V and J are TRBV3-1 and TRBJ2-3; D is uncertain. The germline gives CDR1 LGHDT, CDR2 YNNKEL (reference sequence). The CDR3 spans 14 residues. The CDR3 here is CASSQDWVADTQYF. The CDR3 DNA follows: TGTGCCAGTAGCCAAGATTGGGTGGCAGATACGCAGTATTTT.

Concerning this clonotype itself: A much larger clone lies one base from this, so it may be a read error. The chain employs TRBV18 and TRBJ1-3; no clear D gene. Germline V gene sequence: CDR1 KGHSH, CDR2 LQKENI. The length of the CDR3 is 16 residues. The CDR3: CGSSPSRRNSGNTIYF. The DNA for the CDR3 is TGTGGCAGCTCACCATCTCGACGTAACTCTGGAAACACCATATATTTT. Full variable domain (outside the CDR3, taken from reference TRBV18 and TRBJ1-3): NAGVMQNPRHLVRRRGQEARLRCSPMKGHSHVYWYRQLPEEGLKFMVYLQKENIIDESGMPKERFSAEFPKEGPSILRIQQVVRGDSAAYFCGSSPSRRNSGNTIYFGEGSWLTVV.

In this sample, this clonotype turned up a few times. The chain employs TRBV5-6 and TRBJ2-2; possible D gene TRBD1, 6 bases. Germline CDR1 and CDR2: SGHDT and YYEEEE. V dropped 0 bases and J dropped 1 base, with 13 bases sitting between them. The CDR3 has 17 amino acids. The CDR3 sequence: CASSLDREWLNTGELFF. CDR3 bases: TGTGCCAGCAGCTTGGACAGGGAATGGCTGAACACCGGGGAGCTGTTTTTT.

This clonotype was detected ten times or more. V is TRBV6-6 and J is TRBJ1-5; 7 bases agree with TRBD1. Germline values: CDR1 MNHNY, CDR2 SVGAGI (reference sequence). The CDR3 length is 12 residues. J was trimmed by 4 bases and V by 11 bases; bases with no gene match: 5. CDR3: CAGGTANQPQHF. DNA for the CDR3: TGTGCCGGCGGGACAGCAAATCAGCCCCAGCATTTT.

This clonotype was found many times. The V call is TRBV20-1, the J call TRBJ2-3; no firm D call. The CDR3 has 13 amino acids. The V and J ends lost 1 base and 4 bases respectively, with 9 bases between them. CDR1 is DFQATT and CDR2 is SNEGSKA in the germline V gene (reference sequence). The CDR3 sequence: CSARVVVPDTQYF. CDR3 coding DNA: TGCAGTGCTAGAGTAGTAGTGCCAGATACGCAGTATTTT.

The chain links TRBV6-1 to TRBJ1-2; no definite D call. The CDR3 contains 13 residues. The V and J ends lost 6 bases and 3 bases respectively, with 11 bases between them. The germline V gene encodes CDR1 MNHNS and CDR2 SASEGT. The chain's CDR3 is CASSPPDYYGYTF. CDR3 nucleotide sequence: TGTGCCAGCAGCCCACCTGACTACTATGGCTACACCTTC.